This is a list of T cell receptor beta chains from one sample in a study of blood T cell repertoires in COVID-19. The data were produced by immunoSEQ multiplex PCR, yet TCRdb's version contains in-frame clones alone and is incomplete. The table lists more than 200,000 clones, approximately 84% of them singletons. The source material was PBMCs or T cells enriched from blood (not recorded which). These receptors were obtained from a man in his forties or fifties who had recovered from COVID-19. CDR3s include the opening cysteine and the closing phenylalanine or tryptophan. A D gene is named only where the DNA matches it firmly. The listing skips clone size in some rows; elsewhere it reads once, few, many or a size class.

v_gene: TRBV28
abundance: -
d_gene: -
j_gene: TRBJ1-1
CDR3nt: TGTGCCAGCAGTCTCCACCAGGAACCCGGCACTGAAGCTTTCTTT
CDR3aa: CASSLHQEPGTEAFF

v_gene: TRBV7-2
abundance: -
d_gene: TRBD2
j_gene: TRBJ2-1
CDR3nt: TGTGCCAGCAGCTTAGTTGGGGGGACTAGCTCCTACAATGAGCAGTTCTTC
CDR3aa: CASSLVGGTSSYNEQFF

v_gene: TRBV7-2
abundance: -
d_gene: TRBD2
j_gene: TRBJ2-4
CDR3nt: TGTGCCGTACAACCCGTCAAGAGCGGGGCCCTAGCCAAAAACATTCAGTACTTC
CDR3aa: CAVQPVKSGALAKNIQYF

v_gene: TRBV6-5
abundance: few
d_gene: -
j_gene: TRBJ1-6
CDR3nt: TGTGCCAGCAGTTTTAACTCCTATAATTCACCCCTCCACTTT
CDR3aa: CASSFNSYNSPLHF

v_gene: TRBV27
abundance: -
d_gene: -
j_gene: TRBJ1-5
CDR3nt: TGTGCCAGCAGGCCCGAAACAGGGTTCTATCAGCCCCAGCATTTT
CDR3aa: CASRPETGFYQPQHF

v_gene: TRBV2
abundance: -
d_gene: TRBD1
j_gene: TRBJ2-7
CDR3nt: TGTGCCAGCAGTGAAAAGGACAGGGGCGCCTACGAGCAGTACTTC
CDR3aa: CASSEKDRGAYEQYF

v_gene: TRBV27
abundance: few
d_gene: TRBD2
j_gene: TRBJ2-7
CDR3nt: TGTGCCAGCAAATTCGGGACTAGCGACGAGCAGTACTTC
CDR3aa: CASKFGTSDEQYF

v_gene: TRBV5-1
abundance: -
d_gene: TRBD2
j_gene: TRBJ2-3
CDR3nt: TGCGCCAGCAGCTTGGCATTGGAAACTAGCGGCACAGATACGCAGTATTTT
CDR3aa: CASSLALETSGTDTQYF

v_gene: TRBV9
abundance: -
d_gene: -
j_gene: TRBJ2-1
CDR3nt: TGTGCCAGCAGCCCCGGGGGGCCGAGCTCCTACAATGAGCAGTTCTTC
CDR3aa: CASSPGGPSSYNEQFF

v_gene: TRBV18
abundance: -
d_gene: TRBD2
j_gene: TRBJ2-1
CDR3nt: TGTGCCAGCTCACGCCAAACGGCCGGACGGGGGGATGAGCAGTTCTTC
CDR3aa: CASSRQTAGRGDEQFF

v_gene: TRBV5-6
abundance: -
d_gene: TRBD1
j_gene: TRBJ1-1
CDR3nt: TGTGCCAGCAGCGAGGACAGGGTTATGAACACTGAAGCTTTCTTT
CDR3aa: CASSEDRVMNTEAFF

v_gene: TRBV10-3
abundance: -
d_gene: TRBD1
j_gene: TRBJ1-4
CDR3nt: TGTGCCACCTCGGGACAGACAAATGAAAAACTGTTTTTT
CDR3aa: CATSGQTNEKLFF

v_gene: TRBV3-1/TRBV3-2
abundance: -
d_gene: TRBD2
j_gene: TRBJ2-1
CDR3nt: TGTGCCAGCAGCCCCGGGGGGGAGGTGAATGAGCAGTTCTTC
CDR3aa: CASSPGGEVNEQFF

v_gene: TRBV19
abundance: once
d_gene: -
j_gene: TRBJ1-2
CDR3nt: TGTGCCAGTAGTATCAGGGGCTCCGGCTATGGCTACACCTTC
CDR3aa: CASSIRGSGYGYTF

v_gene: TRBV30
abundance: once
d_gene: -
j_gene: TRBJ2-5
CDR3nt: TGTGCCTGGACGGCAGGATGGGAGACCCAGTACTTC
CDR3aa: CAWTAGWETQYF

v_gene: TRBV5-6
abundance: -
d_gene: -
j_gene: TRBJ2-2
CDR3nt: TGTGCCAGCAGCCCAGATTATACGAACACCGGGGAGCTGTTTTTT
CDR3aa: CASSPDYTNTGELFF

v_gene: TRBV14
abundance: -
d_gene: -
j_gene: TRBJ1-1
CDR3nt: TGTGCCAGCAGCCAAGACGGGGGAATACAAGCTTTCTTT
CDR3aa: CASSQDGGIQAFF

v_gene: TRBV6-1
abundance: -
d_gene: -
j_gene: TRBJ1-5
CDR3nt: TGTGCCCACAAAGGAGGGCTAGGCCAGCCCCAGCATTTT
CDR3aa: CAHKGGLGQPQHF

v_gene: TRBV25-1
abundance: -
d_gene: TRBD1
j_gene: TRBJ1-5
CDR3nt: TGTGCCAGCAGCGAGACTAGGGGGACAGGGGAGCCCCAGCATTTT
CDR3aa: CASSETRGTGEPQHF

v_gene: TRBV6-1
abundance: -
d_gene: TRBD1
j_gene: TRBJ2-7
CDR3nt: TGTGCCAGCAGTGAAGCTTTCCAGGGGGTCTACGAGCAGTACTTC
CDR3aa: CASSEAFQGVYEQYF

v_gene: TRBV3-1/TRBV3-2
abundance: once
d_gene: -
j_gene: TRBJ1-5
CDR3nt: TGTGCCAGCAGCCAAGATTCAGGGGTCAATCAGCCCCAGCATTTT
CDR3aa: CASSQDSGVNQPQHF

v_gene: TRBV12-1
abundance: -
d_gene: -
j_gene: TRBJ2-1
CDR3nt: TGTGCCAGCAGCTCGTTGGACAGTCCCAATGAGCAGTTCTTC
CDR3aa: CASSSLDSPNEQFF

v_gene: TRBV19
abundance: -
d_gene: TRBD1
j_gene: TRBJ2-3
CDR3nt: TGTGCCAGTAGTATCGAGGCCCATCGACAGGGCGGTGATACGCAGTATTTT
CDR3aa: CASSIEAHRQGGDTQYF